A single sample gave rise to the 26 T cell receptor beta chains below, sequenced in a study of early T cells in non-severe SARS-CoV-2 infection. TCRdb re-called the 5' RACE reads through MiXCR, storing one row per CDR3 protein. The profile covers 85,000 to 100,000 distinct CDR3 sequences, with 9.5% to 12% appearing a single time and about 5% taken by the ten largest. Sequencing was performed on whole blood. The receptors originated from an adult who was a healthcare worker with PCR-confirmed SARS-CoV-2 infection or an uninfected control (not recorded which).

The gene calls are TRBV6-5 and TRBJ1-2; 7 nucleotides align to TRBD1. Germline V lookup: CDR1 MNHEY, CDR2 SVGAGI. The J segment lost 4 bases and the V segment lost 6 bases, leaving 5 bases of the junction unmatched. There are 13 residues in the CDR3. The CDR3 bases are TGTGCCAGCAGCGAGACAGGGACCTATGGCTACACCTTC. Its protein is CASSETGTYGYTF.

The CDR3 loop reads CASSPRQNEKLFF. For the CDR3, the DNA is TGTGCCAGCTCACCGCGACAGAATGAAAAACTGTTTTTT. The V call is TRBV18, the J call TRBJ1-4; D is possibly TRBD1 (5 bases). Deletions cut 3 bases from V and 5 bases from J, with 7 bases between. Germline assignment: CDR1 KGHSH and CDR2 LQKENI. This CDR3 is built from 13 residues.

This clonotype was counted many times. This sequence joins TRBV20-1 and TRBJ2-4; the match to TRBD2 covers 9 bases. The length of the CDR3 is 14 residues. Trimming took 5 bases from V and 4 from J; bases not matched to a gene: 6. CDR1 and CDR2 (germline): DFQATT, SNEGSKA (reference sequence). The CDR3 coding sequence is TGCAGTGCTCCGAGGACTAGCGAAAAAAACATTCAGTACTTC. It codes for CSAPRTSEKNIQYF.

This clonotype was detected ten times or more. The chain links TRBV28 to TRBJ1-2; no clear D. V lost 8 bases, J lost 5 bases, and 27 bases lay in between. CDR3 length: 17 residues. From germline, CDR1 is MDHEN and CDR2 SYDVKM. The CDR3 protein is CASSLVEVETSRYGYTF. CDR3 nucleotide sequence: TGTGCCAGCTCTTTGGTGGAGGTGGAGACCTCTAGGTATGGCTACACCTTC.

This clonotype has only a few counts. The chain has TRBV9 and TRBJ2-2; 9 bases match TRBD1. This CDR3 has 16 residues. J was trimmed by 4 bases and V by 1 base; bases with no gene match: 5. Germline V gene sequence: CDR1 SGDLS, CDR2 YYNGEE. DNA for the CDR3: TGTGCCAGCAGCGTATCGGGACAGGGAGTCACCGGGGAGCTGTTTTTT. Its translation is CASSVSGQGVTGELFF.

This clonotype was seen at least ten times. The chain recombines TRBV9 with TRBJ1-2, with 10 bases fitting TRBD1. CDR3 length equals 15 residues. The germline V gene encodes CDR1 SGDLS and CDR2 YYNGEE. J lost 0 bases, V lost 4 bases, and 3 bases had no gene match. CDR3 nucleotides: TGTGCCAGCAGCCCAGGGACAGGGGCTAACTATGGCTACACCTTC. Protein sequence: CASSPGTGANYGYTF.

This clonotype was picked up a small number of times. The chain combines TRBV6-6 with TRBJ1-1, with D maybe TRBD1 (5 bases). This CDR3 has 14 residues. The V gene lost 4 bases and the J gene lost 2 bases, with 11 bases spanning the gap. Germline loops: CDR1 MNHNY, CDR2 SVGAGI (reference sequence). The CDR3 bases are TGTGCCAGCAGTTCCGGCAGGGCTAACACTGAAGCTTTCTTT. This encodes CASSSGRANTEAFF.

Many counts were recorded for this clonotype. The chain joins TRBV5-1 to TRBJ2-3, with D unresolved. Germline CDR1 reads SGHRS; CDR2 reads YFSETQ. V dropped 4 bases and J dropped 3 bases, with 12 bases sitting between them. This CDR3 has 14 residues. The CDR3 DNA reads as TGCGCCAGCAGCCTTGGTGGGCTGACAGATACGCAGTATTTT. This codes for CASSLGGLTDTQYF.

This clonotype showed up many times. The chain couples TRBV19 to TRBJ1-2; maybe TRBD1 (5 bases). Trimming removed 3 bases at V and 5 bases at J, with 19 bases between. CDR3 size: 16 residues. Germline loops: CDR1 LNHDA, CDR2 SQIVND (reference sequence). Written as DNA, the CDR3 is TGTGCCAGTAGTATGGTTGGAAACAGGCTGACTTATGGCTACACCTTC. As protein: CASSMVGNRLTYGYTF.

This clonotype was counted only a few times. V is TRBV20-1 and J is TRBJ2-6; 7 bases line up with TRBD1. Losses at the gene ends were 6 bases for V and 2 bases for J; bases not matched to a gene: 1. Germline values: CDR1 DFQATT, CDR2 SNEGSKA (reference sequence). The CDR3 has 13 amino acids. CDR3 coding DNA: TGCAGTGCAGGGGGCACTGGGGCCAACGTCCTGACTTTC. Translated, it gives CSAGGTGANVLTF.

This clonotype was observed at least ten times. This chain joins TRBV6-1 and TRBJ1-5; the D is unclear. Germline CDR1 MNHNS, CDR2 SASEGT. The length of the CDR3 is 16 residues. V lost 0 bases and J 3 bases, leaving 12 bases between the germline ends. The DNA of the CDR3 is TGTGCCAGCAGTGAAGCGAGAAGATACTACAATCAGCCCCAGCATTTT. This codes for CASSEARRYYNQPQHF.

This clonotype was found a few times. The chain joins TRBV12-3 or TRBV12-4 to TRBJ2-7, with 9 nucleotides matching TRBD1. V gave up 5 bases and J gave up 3 bases; unmatched junction bases: 2. This CDR3 contains 13 residues. CDR3 in amino acids: CASSRDRVYEQYF. The CDR3 DNA sequence: TGTGCCAGCAGTAGGGACAGGGTCTACGAGCAGTACTTC.

This clonotype was picked up many times. The chain recombines TRBV2 with TRBJ2-2; TRBD2 agrees at 7 bases. The CDR3 runs 15 residues. V lost 3 bases, J lost 4 bases, and 5 bases stayed unmatched. Germline V gene lookup returns CDR1 SNHLY and CDR2 FYNNEI. The CDR3: CASSESGRVTGELFF. The CDR3 nucleotides are TGTGCCAGCAGTGAGTCAGGGAGGGTCACCGGGGAGCTGTTTTTT.

V is TRBV20-1 and J is TRBJ1-1; no firm D call. The CDR3 loop spans 16 amino acids. Germline V lookup: CDR1 DFQATT, CDR2 SNEGSKA (reference sequence). V was clipped by 5 bases and J by 1 base, with 20 bases between them. The chain's CDR3 is CSAPQLFLGPNTEAFF. DNA of the CDR3: TGCAGTGCTCCTCAACTTTTTCTAGGACCGAACACTGAAGCTTTCTTT.

This clonotype was observed a handful of times. The genes are TRBV29-1 and TRBJ2-5; the match to TRBD1 covers 8 bases. Trimming cost V 7 bases and J 0 bases; bases outside gene matches: 7. The CDR3 runs 14 residues. The germline CDR1 and CDR2 sequences are SQVTM and ANQGSEA. The CDR3: CSATSTGDQETQYF. The CDR3 DNA reads TGCAGCGCGACTTCGACAGGGGACCAAGAGACCCAGTACTTC.

The chain employs TRBV5-1 and TRBJ1-1, with D possibly matching TRBD1 (5 bases). The CDR3 runs 14 residues. Germline V gene sequence: CDR1 SGHRS, CDR2 YFSETQ. V was shortened by 4 bases and J by 5 bases, with 15 bases between the two germline ends. In DNA form, the CDR3 reads TGCGCCAGCAGCCTTGGCGGGGGTCTAACTGAAGCTTTCTTT. Translated: CASSLGGGLTEAFF.

This clonotype was detected only a few times. V gene TRBV12-3 or TRBV12-4 combines with J gene TRBJ1-2, with D unclear. Trimming pared 7 bases from V and 0 bases from J, leaving 21 bases between. The CDR3 contains 17 residues. The CDR3 reads CASTPSGRWDTNYGYTF. Here the CDR3 DNA reads TGTGCCAGCACCCCAAGTGGACGGTGGGATACTAACTATGGCTACACCTTC.

This clonotype was seen a handful of times. The V gene is TRBV20-1, the J gene TRBJ2-2; 8 nucleotides agree with TRBD1. The CDR3 has 16 residues. Germline CDR1 is DFQATT and CDR2 is SNEGSKA (reference sequence). CDR3 residues: CSAYGQGRPNTGELFF. The CDR3 DNA sequence: TGCAGCGCTTATGGACAGGGACGACCGAACACCGGGGAGCTGTTTTTT.

At least ten counts were recorded for this clonotype. The J gene is TRBJ1-1, the V gene TRBV5-1; no reliable D call. The CDR3 loop spans 14 amino acids. Trimming left V 0 bases short and J 1 base short, with 7 bases between. Per the germline V gene, CDR1 is SGHRS and CDR2 is YFSETQ. The CDR3 loop reads CASSLGRTNTEAFF. CDR3 in DNA: TGCGCCAGCAGCTTGGGACGGACGAACACTGAAGCTTTCTTT.

This chain joins TRBV19 and TRBJ2-7; 7 nucleotides agree with TRBD2. The germline CDR1 and CDR2 sequences are LNHDA and SQIVND (reference sequence). The CDR3 contains 14 residues. J lost 0 bases, V lost 5 bases, and 4 bases had no gene match. The CDR3 loop is CASSESGDSYEQYF. The CDR3 DNA reads TGTGCCAGTAGTGAGAGCGGGGACTCCTACGAGCAGTACTTC.

This chain uses TRBV20-1 with TRBJ2-7; a weak D match, TRBD1 (6 bases). The germline V gene has CDR1 DFQATT and CDR2 SNEGSKA (reference sequence). The CDR3 sequence is 11 residues long. V was pared by 3 bases and J by 7 bases, with 10 bases between. The CDR3 loop reads CSARADREQYF. The DNA of the CDR3 is TGCAGTGCTAGGGCTGACAGGGAGCAGTACTTC.

The DNA for the CDR3 is TGTGCCAGCAGTCAGGGGCAGACCCAGTACTTC. Protein: CASSQGQTQYF. This rearrangement joins TRBV11-2 to TRBJ2-5; tentatively, D is TRBD1 (6 bases). Trimming shortened V by 6 bases and J by 6 bases, and 8 bases separated the two germline ends. Germline V gene lookup returns CDR1 SGHAT and CDR2 FQNNGV. This CDR3 contains 11 residues.

This clonotype was observed many times. This sequence joins TRBV2 and TRBJ2-2, with D perhaps TRBD2 (5 bases). With 0 bases removed from V and 3 bases from J, the gap between germline ends came to 8 bases. CDR3 length: 15 amino acids. In germline, CDR1 is SNHLY, CDR2 FYNNEI. CDR3 protein: CASSEAPGYTGELFF. Written as DNA, the CDR3 is TGTGCCAGCAGTGAAGCGCCGGGATACACCGGGGAGCTGTTTTTT.

At least ten counts were recorded for this clonotype. The chain carries TRBV10-3 and TRBJ2-1; TRBD1 is a possible D gene (8 bases). Germline assignment: CDR1 ENHRY and CDR2 SYGVKD. V lost 6 bases and J lost 5, with 20 bases in between. This CDR3 region has 16 residues. This CDR3 reads CAISPGTGGADNEQFF. The CDR3 DNA is TGTGCCATCAGCCCCGGTACAGGGGGGGCGGACAATGAGCAGTTCTTC.

In this sample, this clonotype turned up many times. The chain links TRBV12-3 or TRBV12-4 to TRBJ1-3; the D is unclear. V was cut by 6 bases and J by 4 bases, with 16 bases left in between. This CDR3 has 15 amino acids. CDR3 coding DNA: TGTGCCAGCAGCCTAGTCATCCACAAGGGAAACACCATATATTTT. Its protein product is CASSLVIHKGNTIYF.

V and J are TRBV4-2 and TRBJ2-3; the D gene could be TRBD1 or TRBD2 (6 bases each). V lost 4 bases and J lost 1, with 18 bases in between. Germline V lookup: CDR1 LGHNA, CDR2 YNFKEQ. This CDR3 has 17 amino acids. CDR3 sequence: CASSPRWGALGTDTQYF. The CDR3 nucleotides are TGTGCCAGCAGCCCTCGATGGGGGGCCCTGGGCACAGATACGCAGTATTTT.